This record looks at one TCR beta chain sequence and its context. CDR3 length equals 19 residues. Germline loops: CDR1 SEHNR, CDR2 FQNEAQ (reference sequence). V was pared by 6 bases and J by 4 bases, with 19 bases of the junction left unmatched. Authors' data handling: It was from reference gene primer amplification that nucleated cell counts were estimated. The protocol was immunoSEQ multiplex PCR, while the TCRdb copy is restricted to in-frame clones and leaves out a portion. That table supplies the V and J calls and clone size; D and trimming were determined from the DNA. This sample has approximately 220,000 clones, with 86% found just once. Adults between about 18 and 89 years of age took part from about two dozen US areas. This sample was taken from a study of blood T cell repertoires in COVID-19. Study as a whole: The United States, Italy and Spain supplied acute and convalescent COVID-19 samples. T cells, B-cell-depleted T cells, or PBMCs supplied cDNA or gDNA.

The source material was PBMCs or T cells enriched from blood (not recorded which). The chain links TRBV7-9 to TRBJ2-2; 8 bases match TRBD1. The sequence was collected from a woman aged 40 to 50 with acute COVID-19. The DNA of the CDR3 is TGTGCCAGCAGGCCACCCTCTTGGAGGGCAGGGGGCGTCACCGGGGAGCTGTTTTTT. Its protein is CASRPPSWRAGGVTGELFF.